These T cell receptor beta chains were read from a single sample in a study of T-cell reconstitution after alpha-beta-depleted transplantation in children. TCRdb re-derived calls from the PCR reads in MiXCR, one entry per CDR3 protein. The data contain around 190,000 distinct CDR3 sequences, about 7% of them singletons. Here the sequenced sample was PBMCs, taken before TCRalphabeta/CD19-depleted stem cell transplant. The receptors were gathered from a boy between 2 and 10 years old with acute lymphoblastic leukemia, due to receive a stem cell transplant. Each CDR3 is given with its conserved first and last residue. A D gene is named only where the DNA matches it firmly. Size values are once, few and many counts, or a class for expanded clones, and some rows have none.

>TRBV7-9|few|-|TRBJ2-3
CASSTAGPNRDTQYF
TGTGCCAGCAGCACTGCCGGGCCAAATAGGGATACGCAGTATTTT
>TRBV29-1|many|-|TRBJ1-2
CSVRGASNYGYTF
TGCAGCGTTCGGGGGGCCTCTAACTATGGCTACACCTTC
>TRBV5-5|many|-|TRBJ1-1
CASERGGEAFF
TGTGCCAGCGAACGTGGGGGAGAAGCTTTCTTT
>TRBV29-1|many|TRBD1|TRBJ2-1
CSVEWTGFYEQFF
TGCAGCGTTGAATGGACAGGCTTCTATGAGCAGTTCTTC
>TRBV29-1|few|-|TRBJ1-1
CSAAGSTEAFF
TGCAGCGCTGCGGGGAGCACTGAAGCTTTCTTT
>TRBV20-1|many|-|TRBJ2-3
CSAGAFWGSRVGDTQYF
TGCAGTGCTGGTGCCTTTTGGGGTAGTCGGGTGGGAGATACGCAGTATTTT
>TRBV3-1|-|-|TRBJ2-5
CASSLMGPGTEETQYF
TGTGCCAGCAGCCTAATGGGGCCGGGGACTGAAGAGACCCAGTACTTC
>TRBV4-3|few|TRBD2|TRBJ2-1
CASSQERSGVKQFF
TGCGCCAGCAGCCAAGAACGTAGCGGGGTCAAGCAGTTCTTC
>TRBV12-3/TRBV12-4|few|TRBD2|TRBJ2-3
CASRSTSGPQSDTQYF
TGTGCCAGCAGATCAACTAGCGGGCCTCAGTCAGATACGCAGTATTTT
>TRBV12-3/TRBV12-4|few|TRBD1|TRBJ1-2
CASSSDRVGYGYTF
TGTGCCAGCAGCTCGGACAGGGTTGGCTATGGCTACACCTTC
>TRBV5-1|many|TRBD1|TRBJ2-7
CASSWTGGPYEQYF
TGCGCCAGCAGCTGGACAGGCGGTCCCTACGAGCAGTACTTC
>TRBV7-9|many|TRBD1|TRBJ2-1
CASSIPYRGNEQFF
TGTGCCAGCAGCATCCCTTACAGGGGGAATGAGCAGTTCTTC
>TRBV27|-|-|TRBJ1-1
CASRSGSRRTEAFF
TGTGCCAGCAGGTCAGGGTCACGAAGGACTGAAGCTTTCTTT
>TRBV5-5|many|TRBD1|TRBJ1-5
CASSLDRGANQPQHF
TGTGCCAGCAGCCTGGACAGGGGAGCAAATCAGCCCCAGCATTTT
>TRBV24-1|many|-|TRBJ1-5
CATSDSRHQPQHF
TGTGCCACCAGTGACTCAAGGCATCAGCCCCAGCATTTT
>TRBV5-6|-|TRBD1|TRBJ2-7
CASSTGGTYYEQYF
TGTGCCAGCAGCACAGGGGGTACCTACTACGAGCAGTACTTC
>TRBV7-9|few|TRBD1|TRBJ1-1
CASSPSTGGTEAFF
TGTGCCAGCAGCCCTTCAACAGGGGGCACTGAAGCTTTCTTT
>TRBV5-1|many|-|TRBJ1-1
CASSLDQGNTEAFF
TGCGCCAGCAGCTTGGATCAGGGGAACACTGAAGCTTTCTTT
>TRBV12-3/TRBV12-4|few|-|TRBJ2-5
CASSFRGLAETQYF
TGTGCCAGCAGTTTTCGGGGGCTAGCAGAGACCCAGTACTTC
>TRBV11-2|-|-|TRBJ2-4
CASSYDLAKNIQYF
TGTGCCAGCAGCTACGATCTAGCCAAAAACATTCAGTACTTC
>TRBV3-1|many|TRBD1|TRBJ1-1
CASSPWTGPEAFF
TGTGCCAGCAGCCCCTGGACAGGTCCTGAAGCTTTCTTT
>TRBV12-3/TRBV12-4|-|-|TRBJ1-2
CASSEIWGYTF
TGTGCCAGCAGTGAAATATGGGGCTACACCTTC
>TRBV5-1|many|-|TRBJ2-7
CASSLLGHSYEQYF
TGCGCCAGCAGCTTGTTAGGGCACTCCTACGAGCAGTACTTC
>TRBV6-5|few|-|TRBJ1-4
CASSYTLRFGQTNEKLFF
TGTGCCAGCAGTTACACTTTAAGGTTTGGGCAGACGAATGAAAAACTGTTTTTT
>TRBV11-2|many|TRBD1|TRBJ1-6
CASSAGTAPNSPLHF
TGTGCCAGCAGCGCCGGGACAGCCCCTAATTCACCCCTCCACTTT
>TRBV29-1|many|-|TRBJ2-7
CSVRRGVNSYEQYF
TGCAGCGTAAGACGAGGGGTCAACTCCTACGAGCAGTACTTC
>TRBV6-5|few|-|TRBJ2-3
CASSYSPLAEPQYF
TGTGCCAGCAGTTACTCTCCCCTGGCGGAGCCGCAGTATTTT
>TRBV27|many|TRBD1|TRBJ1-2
CASGRQGADYGYTF
TGTGCCAGCGGACGACAGGGGGCGGACTATGGCTACACCTTC
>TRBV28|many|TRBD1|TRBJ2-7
CASRPGTGTLGYYEQYF
TGTGCCAGCAGACCCGGGACAGGCACCTTAGGGTACTACGAGCAGTACTTC
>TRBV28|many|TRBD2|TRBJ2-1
CASSSPTSGRIKFF
TGTGCCAGCAGTTCCCCGACTAGCGGGAGGATTAAGTTCTTC
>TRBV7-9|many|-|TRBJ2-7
CASSWEQGEQYF
TGTGCCAGCAGCTGGGAACAGGGCGAGCAGTACTTC
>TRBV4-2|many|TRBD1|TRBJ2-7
CASSQESGQTYEQYF
TGTGCCAGCAGCCAAGAATCGGGACAGACCTACGAGCAGTACTTC
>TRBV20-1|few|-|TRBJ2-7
CSARSPSSSYEQYF
TGCAGTGCTAGATCCCCGTCAAGCTCCTACGAGCAGTACTTC
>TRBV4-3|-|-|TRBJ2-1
CASSQGGVSDNEQFF
TGCGCCAGCAGCCAAGGGGGTGTCAGTGACAATGAGCAGTTCTTC
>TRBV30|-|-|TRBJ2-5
CAWSGNLKETQYF
TGTGCCTGGAGTGGTAACCTTAAAGAGACCCAGTACTTC
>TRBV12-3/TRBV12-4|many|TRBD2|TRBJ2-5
CASSGGVGEGETQYF
TGTGCCAGCAGTGGGGGTGTCGGGGAGGGGGAGACCCAGTACTTC
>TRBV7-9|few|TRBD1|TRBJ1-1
CAGTGASEAFF
TGTGCCGGGACAGGGGCCTCGGAAGCTTTCTTT
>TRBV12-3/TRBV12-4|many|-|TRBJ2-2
CASSLGYTGELFF
TGTGCCAGCAGTTTAGGGTACACCGGGGAGCTGTTTTTT
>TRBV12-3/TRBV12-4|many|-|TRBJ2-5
CASSQQRRETQYF
TGTGCCAGCAGTCAACAGCGGCGGGAGACCCAGTACTTC
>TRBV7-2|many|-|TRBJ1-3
CASSLDRANTIYF
TGTGCCAGCAGCTTAGACAGGGCAAACACCATATATTTT
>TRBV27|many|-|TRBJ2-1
CASSPGGSHNEQFF
TGTGCCAGCAGTCCCGGAGGGTCACACAATGAGCAGTTCTTC
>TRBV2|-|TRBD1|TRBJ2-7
CASSANSGTEYEQYF
TGTGCCAGCAGCGCGAATTCCGGGACAGAATACGAGCAGTACTTC
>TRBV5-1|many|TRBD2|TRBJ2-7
CASSRSGSRNEQYF
TGCGCCAGCAGCCGGAGCGGGAGTAGAAACGAGCAGTACTTC
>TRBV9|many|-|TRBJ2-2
CAGRAPGTGELFF
TGTGCCGGCCGGGCCCCAGGAACCGGGGAGCTGTTTTTT